The 21 T cell receptor beta chains in this list originate from one sample, sequenced in a study of OX40 agonist ivuxolimab in advanced cancers. Libraries were prepared by immunoSEQ multiplex PCR; TCRdb keeps only in-frame clonotypes and omits some of them. Of roughly 81,000 clones in the sample, more than 75% are singletons; the top ten hold around 0.45%. Material: CD4+ or CD8+ T cells sorted from blood, obtained in a trial of the OX40 agonist ivuxolimab. The receptor source for this set is an adult with an advanced solid tumor such as melanoma, head and neck, liver or kidney cancer.

The V and J genes are TRBV19 and TRBJ2-3; perhaps TRBD2 as D (5 bases). The CDR3 is made up of 14 amino acids. The germline V and J ends were trimmed by 8 bases and 2 bases, with 14 bases remaining between them. CDR1 is LNHDA and CDR2 is SQIVND in the germline V gene (reference sequence). As DNA, the CDR3 is TGTGCCAGTGTCGGGATCCCGTTCACAGATACGCAGTATTTT. This gives the protein CASVGIPFTDTQYF.

CDR3 DNA sequence: TGTGCCAGCAGGGAATTCAGGGGCAATGAGCAGTTCTTC. Translation gives CASREFRGNEQFF. V gene TRBV7-9 combines with J gene TRBJ2-1; weak D call: TRBD1 (6 bases). Germline V gene lookup returns CDR1 SEHNR and CDR2 FQNEAQ (reference sequence). The CDR3 is 13 amino acids. V lost 6 bases to trimming and J lost 6 bases, with 12 bases between them.

The chain has TRBV15 and TRBJ2-1, with 7 bases lining up with TRBD1. There are 15 residues in the CDR3. Trimming cost V 1 base and J 4 bases; bases outside gene matches: 4. The germline V gene has CDR1 LNHNV and CDR2 YYDKDF (reference sequence). In DNA form, the CDR3 reads TGTGCCACCAGCAGAGTCGGGACAGAATACAATGAGCAGTTCTTC. Protein sequence: CATSRVGTEYNEQFF. The whole variable domain, remainder taken from reference TRBV15 and TRBJ2-1, is DAMVIQNPRYQVTQFGKPVTLSCSQTLNHNVMYWYQQKSSQAPKLLFHYYDKDFNNEADTPDNFQSRRPNTSFCFLDIRSPGLGDTAMYLCATSRVGTEYNEQFFGPGTRLTVL.

This clone has only one observation. Since no conserved phenylalanine or tryptophan closes the CDR3, a read error is the likely cause. The chain links TRBV6-1 to TRBJ1-6, with D perhaps TRBD1 (5 bases). Germline V gives CDR1 MNHNS, CDR2 SASEGT. The CDR3 is 13 residues long. V lost 8 bases and J lost 5, with 10 bases in between. DNA for the CDR3: TGTGCCAGCTCTCGGGGGGATAATTCACCCCTCCACCTT. Its translation is CASSRGDNSPLHL.

This clone has a single count. The V gene is TRBV6-5, the J gene TRBJ2-3; no definite D call. V lost 5 bases and J lost 12, with 12 bases in between. From germline, CDR1 is MNHEY and CDR2 SVGAGI. The CDR3 is 11 residues long. The CDR3 bases are TGTGCCAGCAGTGACGGAACGGCTCAGTATTTT. Translating gives CASSDGTAQYF.

The chain combines TRBV5-8 with TRBJ2-3; 8 bases agree with TRBD2. The CDR3 consists of 16 residues. The germline CDR1 and CDR2 sequences are SGHTS and YDEGEE. The V segment lost 1 base and the J segment 4 bases; nucleotides outside the gene matches: 8. The CDR3 sequence: CASSLLSGGAPDTQYF. In DNA form, the CDR3 reads TGTGCCAGCAGCTTGTTATCCGGGGGGGCCCCAGATACGCAGTATTTT.

This clone was recorded only once. The DNA of the CDR3 is TGTGCCAGCAGCCTGACAGTAAGCTCTGGAAACACCATATATTTT. Translating it yields CASSLTVSSGNTIYF. This chain joins TRBV9 and TRBJ1-3; D perhaps matches TRBD1 (5 bases). The CDR3 covers 15 residues. Germline CDR1 reads SGDLS; CDR2 reads YYNGEE. Deletions cut 4 bases from V and 0 bases from J, with 11 bases between.

This chain connects TRBV18 to TRBJ1-1, with no clear D. The CDR3 consists of 13 residues. Trimming removed 0 bases at V and 6 bases at J, with 8 bases between. Looked up from germline, CDR1 is KGHSH and CDR2 is LQKENI. The CDR3 coding sequence is TGTGCCAGCTCACCACCCGGCAACGCTGAAGCTTTCTTT. Protein sequence: CASSPPGNAEAFF.

The V and J genes are TRBV5-4 and TRBJ2-1, with 13 bases that match TRBD2. CDR3 size: 16 residues. After removal of 4 bases from V and 6 bases from J, the junction contained 7 bases not matched to a gene. Germline values: CDR1 SGHNT, CDR2 YYREEE (reference sequence). In DNA form, the CDR3 reads TGTGCCAGCAGCATAGGGACTAGCGGGGCCACCAATGAGCAGTTCTTC. This sequence encodes CASSIGTSGATNEQFF.

The rearrangement links TRBV19 to TRBJ1-1, with D perhaps matching TRBD1 (5 bases). CDR3 size: 13 residues. Germline V CDR1 and CDR2: LNHDA, SQIVND (reference sequence). V dropped 4 bases and J dropped 6 bases, with 12 bases sitting between them. The CDR3 sequence is CASSTLQGAEAFF. CDR3 DNA sequence: TGTGCCAGTAGTACCCTCCAGGGAGCTGAAGCTTTCTTT.

The chain employs TRBV10-3 and TRBJ2-5, with TRBD1 as a possible D gene (5 bases). The germline V gene has CDR1 ENHRY and CDR2 SYGVKD. Deletions cut 5 bases from V and 5 bases from J, with 21 bases between. The CDR3 totals 16 residues. The CDR3 sequence: CAISSDSPPVRETQYF. The CDR3 coding sequence is TGTGCCATCAGTAGCGACAGTCCCCCGGTTCGGGAGACCCAGTACTTC.

This chain uses TRBV7-8 with TRBJ2-7; D gene ambiguous. Germline CDR1 is SGHVS and CDR2 is FQNEAQ. The CDR3 runs to 18 residues. V was trimmed by 0 bases and J by 6 bases, leaving 24 bases between them. The CDR3 reads CASSLAWDLRKVKGEQYF. Here the CDR3 DNA reads TGTGCCAGCAGCTTAGCCTGGGATCTTCGGAAGGTGAAGGGCGAGCAGTACTTC.

This clone appeared once. V usage is TRBV6-5 and J usage is TRBJ1-5; TRBD1 is a possible D gene (6 bases). Germline-derived CDR1 and CDR2 are MNHEY and SVGAGI. The V gene lost 5 bases and the J gene lost 4 bases, with 9 bases spanning the gap. The CDR3 loop spans 13 amino acids. CDR3 coding DNA: TGTGCCAGCAGTGACAGGCTAAATCAGCCCCAGCATTTT. Residues: CASSDRLNQPQHF.

This clone was seen only once. This chain links TRBV6-1 with TRBJ2-5, with D unclear. Germline values: CDR1 MNHNS, CDR2 SASEGT. V lost 1 base and J 2 bases, leaving 2 bases between the germline ends. The CDR3 is 12 amino acids. CDR3 sequence reads: CASSEGQETQYF. CDR3 DNA sequence: TGTGCCAGCAGTGAAGGACAAGAGACCCAGTACTTC.

The chain couples TRBV5-5 to TRBJ2-5; tentatively, D is TRBD1 or TRBD2 (5 bases each). The length of the CDR3 is 14 residues. Trimming removed 6 bases from V and 2 bases from J, with 14 bases in between. In germline, CDR1 is SGHKS, CDR2 YYEKEE (reference sequence). The DNA for the CDR3 is TGTGCCAGCACCATGCAGTGGGGGCAAGAGACCCAGTACTTC. Residues: CASTMQWGQETQYF.

The V call is TRBV6-6, the J call TRBJ2-3; 11 nucleotides line up with TRBD1. The CDR3 sequence is 13 residues long. Germline V gene data show CDR1 as MNHNY and CDR2 as SVGAGI (reference sequence). The trim removed 5 bases at V and 8 bases at J, leaving 3 bases unmatched. The CDR3 reads CASSTGTGGTQYF. The CDR3 DNA reads as TGTGCCAGCAGTACGGGGACAGGGGGTACGCAGTATTTT.

This sequence joins TRBV19 and TRBJ2-5, with a possible D match to TRBD2 (6 bases). The V end lost 3 bases, the J end lost 2 bases, and 13 bases lay between the germline ends. Germline assignment: CDR1 LNHDA and CDR2 SQIVND (reference sequence). The CDR3 length is 15 residues. The CDR3 DNA follows: TGTGCCAGTAGTATTCTTGGTGGGGGGCAAGAGACCCAGTACTTC. Translation gives CASSILGGGQETQYF.

The V and J genes are TRBV2 and TRBJ1-5; D is possibly TRBD1 (5 bases). Germline V gene sequence: CDR1 SNHLY, CDR2 FYNNEI. The CDR3 has 13 residues. The V gene lost 4 bases and the J gene lost 9 bases, with 13 bases spanning the gap. Here the CDR3 reads CASSVGPSRPQHF. The DNA of the CDR3 is TGTGCCAGCAGTGTGGGACCCTCCAGGCCCCAGCATTTT. The entire variable domain, with the rest obtained from reference TRBV2 and TRBJ1-5, is as follows: EPEVTQTPSHQVTQMGQEVILRCVPISNHLYFYWYRQILGQKVEFLVSFYNNEISEKSEIFDDQFSVERPDGSNFTLKIRSTKLEDSAMYFCASSVGPSRPQHFGDGTRLSIL.

V and J are TRBV7-2 and TRBJ2-6, with D maybe TRBD1 (5 bases). CDR1 and CDR2 (germline): SGHTA, FQGNSA. This CDR3 is 17 amino acids long. V was pared by 2 bases and J by 0 bases, with 11 bases between. The CDR3 loop is CASSLRQQNSGANVLTF. DNA for the CDR3: TGTGCCAGCAGCTTAAGACAGCAAAACTCTGGGGCCAACGTCCTGACTTTC.

The chain couples TRBV29-1 to TRBJ2-3; 8 bases match TRBD1. The CDR3 sequence is 15 residues long. The trim removed 8 bases at V and 1 base at J, leaving 11 bases unmatched. Germline assignment: CDR1 SQVTM and CDR2 ANQGSEA. Written as DNA, the CDR3 is TGCAGCTCCGAGGGGGGACAGGAGGGCACAGATACGCAGTATTTT. It specifies CSSEGGQEGTDTQYF.

This sequence joins TRBV18 and TRBJ2-1; 7 bases are a match to TRBD1. The V segment lost 2 bases and the J segment 1 base; nucleotides outside the gene matches: 5. This CDR3 contains 16 residues. Germline V gives CDR1 KGHSH, CDR2 LQKENI. The CDR3 bases are TGTGCCAGCTCACCAGCGACAGGGAGATCCTACAATGAGCAGTTCTTC. The encoded protein is CASSPATGRSYNEQFF. Complete variable domain (other parts from reference TRBV18 and TRBJ2-1): NAGVMQNPRHLVRRRGQEARLRCSPMKGHSHVYWYRQLPEEGLKFMVYLQKENIIDESGMPKERFSAEFPKEGPSILRIQQVVRGDSAAYFCASSPATGRSYNEQFFGPGTRLTVL.